This T cell receptor (beta chain) is drawn from a study of cytomegalovirus exposure and HLA in healthy donors. This clone was counted a single time. Its target is unknown. Germline assignment: CDR1 MNHNY and CDR2 SVGAGI (reference sequence). This CDR3 is 14 amino acids long. Losses at the gene ends were 9 bases for V and 2 bases for J; bases not matched to a gene: 4. Study-wide findings and caveats: Cytomegalovirus-associated status was assigned to approximately 160 TCR beta chains. A later analysis appeared to link common viral pathogens to several of the most significant clusters.

A multiplex PCR was run with 60 Vbeta primers and 13 Jbeta primers. TCRdb keeps only in-frame clones here, not all; method: immunoSEQ multiplex PCR. This sample has over 120,000 clones, with roughly four fifths found just once. Sample: PBMCs. This chain joins TRBV6-6 and TRBJ2-3; 11 bases line up with TRBD2. This TCR came from a woman between 55 and 75 years old in good health and CMV-seropositive. CDR3 sequence (DNA): TGTGCCAGTCTAGCGGGAGGCTCCACAGATACGCAGTATTTT. As protein: CASLAGGSTDTQYF.